This T cell receptor (beta chain) was identified during a study of T cell responses to AZD1222 COVID-19 vaccine. Clones were read by immunoSEQ multiplex PCR, and TCRdb kept only the in-frame ones, dropping some. The table records 170,000 or so clones, approximately 90% of them present only once. This clone was found once. Germline-derived CDR1 and CDR2 are SEHNR and FQNEAQ (reference sequence). The CDR3 sequence is 15 residues long. V lost 0 bases, J lost 0 bases, and 7 bases lay in between. The sample in question was peripheral blood, obtained on day 0 of AZD1222 vaccination. This sequence was found in an adult in good health. The chain employs TRBV7-9 and TRBJ2-3, with a possible D match to TRBD2 (5 bases). The CDR3: CASSLAGLSTDTQYF. The CDR3 DNA is TGTGCCAGCAGCTTAGCCGGACTCAGCACAGATACGCAGTATTTT.